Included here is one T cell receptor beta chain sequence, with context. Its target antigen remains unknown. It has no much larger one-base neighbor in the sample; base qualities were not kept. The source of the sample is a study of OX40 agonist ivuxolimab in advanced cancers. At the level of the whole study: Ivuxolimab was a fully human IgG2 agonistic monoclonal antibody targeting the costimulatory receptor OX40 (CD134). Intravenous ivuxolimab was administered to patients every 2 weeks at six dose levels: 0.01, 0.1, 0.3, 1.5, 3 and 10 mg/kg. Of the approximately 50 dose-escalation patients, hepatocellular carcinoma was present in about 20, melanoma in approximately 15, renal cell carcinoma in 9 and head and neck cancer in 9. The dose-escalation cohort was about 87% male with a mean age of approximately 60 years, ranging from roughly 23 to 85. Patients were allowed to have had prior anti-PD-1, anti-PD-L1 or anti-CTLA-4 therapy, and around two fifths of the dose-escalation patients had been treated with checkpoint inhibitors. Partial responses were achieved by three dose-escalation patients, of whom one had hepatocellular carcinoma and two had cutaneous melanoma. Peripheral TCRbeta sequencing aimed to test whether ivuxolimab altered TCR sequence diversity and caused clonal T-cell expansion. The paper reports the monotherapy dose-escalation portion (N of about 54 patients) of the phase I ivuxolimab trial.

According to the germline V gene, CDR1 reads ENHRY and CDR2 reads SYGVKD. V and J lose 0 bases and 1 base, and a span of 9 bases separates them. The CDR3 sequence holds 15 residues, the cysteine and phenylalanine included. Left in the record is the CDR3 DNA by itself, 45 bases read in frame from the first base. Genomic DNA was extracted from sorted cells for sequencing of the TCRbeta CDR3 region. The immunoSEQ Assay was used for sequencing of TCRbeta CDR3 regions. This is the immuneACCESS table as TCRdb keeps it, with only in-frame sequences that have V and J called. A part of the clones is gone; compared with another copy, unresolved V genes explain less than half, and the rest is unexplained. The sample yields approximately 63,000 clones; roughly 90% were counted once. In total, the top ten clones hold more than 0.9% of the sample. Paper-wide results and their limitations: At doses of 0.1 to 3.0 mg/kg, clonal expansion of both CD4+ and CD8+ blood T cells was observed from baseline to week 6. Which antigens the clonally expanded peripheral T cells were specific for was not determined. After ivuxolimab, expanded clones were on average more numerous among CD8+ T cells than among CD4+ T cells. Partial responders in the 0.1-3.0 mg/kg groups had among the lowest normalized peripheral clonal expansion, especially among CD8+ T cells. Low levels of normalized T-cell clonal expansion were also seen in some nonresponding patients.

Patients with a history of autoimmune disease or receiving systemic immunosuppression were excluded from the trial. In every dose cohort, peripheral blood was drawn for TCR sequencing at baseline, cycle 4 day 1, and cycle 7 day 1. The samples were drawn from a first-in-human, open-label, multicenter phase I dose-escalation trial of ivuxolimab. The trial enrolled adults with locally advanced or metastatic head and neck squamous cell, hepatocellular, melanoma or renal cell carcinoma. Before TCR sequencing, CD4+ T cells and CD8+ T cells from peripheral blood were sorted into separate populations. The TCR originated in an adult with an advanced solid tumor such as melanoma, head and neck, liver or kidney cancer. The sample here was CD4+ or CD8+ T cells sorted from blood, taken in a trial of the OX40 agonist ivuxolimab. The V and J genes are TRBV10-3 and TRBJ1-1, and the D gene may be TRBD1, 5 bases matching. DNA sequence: TGTGCCATCAGTGAGTCGACGCAGGGGAACACTGAAGCTTTCTTT. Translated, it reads CAISESTQGNTEAFF.